The clone carrying this T cell receptor (beta chain) is a singleton in its sample. This specimen belongs to a study of CD8 T cells in Susac syndrome. RNA totalling roughly 0.45 to 1 ug underwent reverse transcription with random hexamers. TCRdb redid the calling of the immunoSEQ multiplex PCR reads with MiXCR, one entry per CDR3 protein. The sample carries roughly 220,000 distinct CDR3 sequences, over 90% recorded once. The sequencing sample was made of CD4+ T cells from PBMCs. This sequence was found in a human donor with Susac syndrome.

In DNA form, the CDR3 reads TGCAGCGTTATTGAGTTGGTCGGGAGTGAAAAACTGTTTTTT. Amino acids: CSVIELVGSEKLFF. V is TRBV29-1 and J is TRBJ1-4; D remains unclear. Germline values: CDR1 SQVTM, CDR2 ANQGSEA. The V end lost 5 bases, the J end lost 7 bases, and 17 bases lay between the germline ends. The CDR3 contains 14 residues. The full variable domain, with the rest looked up from reference TRBV29-1 and TRBJ1-4, is SAVISQKPSRDICQRGTSLTIQCQVDSQVTMMFWYRQQPGQSLTLIATANQGSEATYESGFVIDKFPISRPNLTFSTLTVSNMSPEDSSIYLCSVIELVGSEKLFFGSGTQLSVL.